The 31 T cell receptor gamma chains in this list originate from one sample, sequenced in a study of Vδ1+ human thymocytes. The study's findings and limits: In the thymus, TRG and TRD repertoires looked highly polyclonal with Gaussian CDR3 lengths.

Sequences come from RNA converted to cDNA by reverse transcription. The CDR3 regions were amplified by multiplex PCR from V-gene primers to a constant-region primer. TCRdb reprocessed the multiplex PCR reads through CATT. The top ten clones hold 1.9% of a sample with tens of thousands of gamma-chain clones, roughly an eighth of them seen once. These receptors are not linked to any known antigen. What was sequenced was Vdelta1+ gamma-delta thymocytes from the thymus. Documented subset: FACS-sorted CD3+ TCRalphabeta- TCRVdelta1+ TCRVdelta2- thymocytes. The receptors come from a child under three years old who had congenital heart surgery.

J is TRGJ1 or TRGJ2 and V is TRGV2. Trimming cost V 0 bases and J 11 bases; bases outside gene matches: 7. Germline V CDR1 and CDR2: EGSNGY, YDSYNSKV. The CDR3 loop spans 12 amino acids. CDR3 sequence (DNA): TGTGCCACCTGGGACGGGCGGGGTGAGAAACTCTTT. Protein product: CATWDGRGEKLF.

J is TRGJ1 or TRGJ2 and V is TRGV4. J was trimmed by 5 bases and V by 1 base; bases with no gene match: 8. The CDR3 totals 14 residues. Germline V gene lookup returns CDR1 EGSTGY and CDR2 YDSYTSSV. CDR3 nucleotides: TGTGCCACCTGGGATGGAGACGGGGATTATAAGAAACTCTTT. Its protein product is CATWDGDGDYKKLF.

A remark on this clone: The same CDR3 can be traced to other DNA sequences in this sample. This chain joins TRGV4 and TRGJ1 or TRGJ2. CDR1 and CDR2 (germline): EGSTGY, YDSYTSSV. Trimming at V came to 0 bases and at J to 7 bases, leaving 6 bases not matched to a gene. The CDR3 covers 13 residues. CDR3: CATWDGPRYKKLF. In nucleotides, the CDR3 is TGTGCCACCTGGGATGGGCCTAGGTATAAGAAACTCTTT.

This clone occurred a few times. V and J are TRGV9 and TRGJP. CDR1 and CDR2 (germline): GITISATS, ISYDGTV (reference sequence). The CDR3 has 13 amino acids. V gave up 12 bases and J gave up 7 bases; unmatched junction bases: 6. The CDR3 DNA follows: TGTGCCCGGGAGGAGTTGGGCAAAAAAATCAAGGTATTT. Translation: CAREELGKKIKVF.

This chain joins TRGV5 and TRGJ1 or TRGJ2. The CDR3 sequence is 12 residues long. Germline V lookup: CDR1 VINAFY, CDR2 YDVSNSKD. V was clipped by 0 bases and J by 9 bases; unmatched bases: 5. The CDR3 protein is CATWDRICKKLF. The CDR3 DNA is TGTGCCACCTGGGACAGGATTTGTAAGAAACTCTTT.

Remarks on this clone: Other DNA sequences within the sample encode an identical CDR3. V is TRGV8 and J is TRGJP2. The trim removed 4 bases at V and 8 bases at J, leaving 4 bases unmatched. The germline gives CDR1 VENAVY, CDR2 YDSYNSRV. CDR3 length: 12 amino acids. The CDR3 DNA reads as TGTGCCACCTGGGACCGAGATTGGATCAAGACGTTT. Translating gives CATWDRDWIKTF.

This clone showed up just a few times. The J gene is TRGJ1 or TRGJ2, the V gene TRGV8. Germline V gene sequence: CDR1 VENAVY, CDR2 YDSYNSRV. The CDR3 runs 15 residues. Losses at the gene ends were 5 bases for V and 0 bases for J; bases not matched to a gene: 10. The CDR3, as DNA: TGTGCCACCTGGGGTACCGAGACGAATTATTATAAGAAACTCTTT. Amino acid sequence: CATWGTETNYYKKLF.

Points on this clone: This sample includes further DNA sequences coding for the same CDR3. This chain uses TRGV8 with TRGJP1. CDR3 size: 15 residues. The junction had 3 bases not matched to a gene; V was cut back by 1 base and J by 1 base. Germline V gives CDR1 VENAVY, CDR2 YDSYNSRV. The CDR3 nucleotides read TGTGCCACCTGGGATAGTGTTACCACTGGTTGGTTCAAGATATTT. It codes for CATWDSVTTGWFKIF.

The rearrangement links TRGV4 to TRGJ1 or TRGJ2. Germline lookup yields CDR1 EGSTGY and CDR2 YDSYTSSV. V gave up 1 base and J gave up 6 bases; unmatched junction bases: 6. CDR3 length equals 13 residues. CDR3 sequence: CATWDGKGYKKLF. CDR3 DNA: TGTGCCACCTGGGATGGTAAAGGTTATAAGAAACTCTTT.

The rearrangement links TRGV5 to TRGJ1 or TRGJ2. Germline V gene data show CDR1 as VINAFY and CDR2 as YDVSNSKD. Trimming cost V 0 bases and J 7 bases; bases outside gene matches: 9. CDR3 length: 14 residues. The CDR3 reads CATWDRRRRYKKLF. The DNA for the CDR3 is TGTGCCACCTGGGACAGGCGAAGGAGGTATAAGAAACTCTTT.

This clone appeared a few times. This sequence joins TRGV3 and TRGJ1 or TRGJ2. Germline CDR1 and CDR2: VTNTFY and YDVSTARD (reference sequence). CDR3 size: 12 residues. V lost 4 bases and J lost 8; bases outside the gene matches: 8. CDR3 in DNA: TGTGCCACCTGGGAATCTCATCATAAGAAACTCTTT. Its protein product is CATWESHHKKLF.

The table lists this clone with a few counts. An end of the junction differs from the germline gene, which may be a read error. The chain is built from TRGV4 and TRGJ1 or TRGJ2. This CDR3 has 12 residues. The germline CDR1 and CDR2 sequences are EGSTGY and YDSYTSSV. The DNA of the CDR3 is TGTGCCACCTGGAATGGGCTCCCCGAGAAACTCTTT. It is translated as CATWNGLPEKLF.

This clone was counted only a few times. The rearrangement uses TRGV4 and TRGJ1 or TRGJ2. Trimming removed 6 bases from V and 9 bases from J; junction bases left unmatched: 8. The germline V gene has CDR1 EGSTGY and CDR2 YDSYTSSV. CDR3 size: 11 residues. CDR3 bases: TGTGCCACCTGGAAGGGCCCTAAGAAACTCTTT. It translates to CATWKGPKKLF.

The chain employs TRGV5 and TRGJ1 or TRGJ2. The CDR3 is made up of 13 amino acids. J gave up 12 bases and V 3 bases, and 14 bases lay outside the gene matches. Per the germline V gene, CDR1 is VINAFY and CDR2 is YDVSNSKD. CDR3 DNA: TGTGCCACCTGGGACCATTACTTCCGGAGGAAACTCTTT. Translating it yields CATWDHYFRRKLF.

Worth noting for this clone: Other DNA sequences of this sample code for an identical CDR3. The chain has TRGV8 and TRGJ1 or TRGJ2. Germline trimming cut 0 bases from V and 4 bases from J; bases unmatched to any gene: 3. The CDR3 runs 13 residues. CDR1 is VENAVY, CDR2 YDSYNSRV, per germline. The CDR3 loop reads CATWDRRYYKKLF. The CDR3 DNA follows: TGTGCCACCTGGGATAGGCGATATTATAAGAAACTCTTT.

With respect to this clone: Distinct nucleotide sequences in the sample also encode this CDR3. The chain carries TRGV9 and TRGJ1 or TRGJ2. Per the germline V gene, CDR1 is GITISATS and CDR2 is ISYDGTV (reference sequence). V shed 10 bases, J shed 7 bases, and the junction held 4 bases outside the gene matches. The CDR3 runs to 9 residues. CDR3 bases: TGTGCCTTAGGCTATAAGAAACTCTTT. It codes for CALGYKKLF.

This clone was detected a few times. The chain recombines TRGV5 with TRGJ1 or TRGJ2. Germline V gene data show CDR1 as VINAFY and CDR2 as YDVSNSKD. This CDR3 comprises 13 residues. J was trimmed by 6 bases and V by 2 bases; bases with no gene match: 7. The CDR3 here is CATWDIERYKKLF. In nucleotides, the CDR3 is TGTGCCACCTGGGACATTGAACGTTATAAGAAACTCTTT.

About this clone: Sequence at one end of the junction differs from germline and may be a read error. The chain carries TRGV3 and TRGJ1 or TRGJ2. Germline assignment: CDR1 VTNTFY and CDR2 YDVSTARD (reference sequence). This CDR3 comprises 17 residues. CDR3 amino acids: CATLDRPLGIWYYKKLF. The DNA for the CDR3 is TGTGCCACCTTGGACAGGCCCCTCGGAATTTGGTATTATAAGAAACTCTTT.

This clone was counted only a few times. This sequence joins TRGV9 and TRGJ1 or TRGJ2. V trimming: 0 bases; J trimming: 4 bases; junction bases outside the gene matches: 9. Germline V lookup: CDR1 GITISATS, CDR2 ISYDGTV (reference sequence). The CDR3 is 15 residues long. The CDR3 sequence is CALWEVQSGYYKKLF. The CDR3 DNA sequence: TGTGCCTTGTGGGAGGTGCAGAGTGGCTATTATAAGAAACTCTTT.

Note on this clone: Germline and junction disagree at one end, which may indicate a read error. V gene TRGV5 combines with J gene TRGJ1 or TRGJ2. This CDR3 region has 12 residues. CDR1 is VINAFY, CDR2 YDVSNSKD, per germline. The CDR3 DNA is TGTGCTACCTGGGACACTTACAATAAGAAACTCTTT. Its translation is CATWDTYNKKLF.

The genes are TRGV9 and TRGJ1 or TRGJ2. The CDR3 is 13 residues long. V shed 6 bases, J shed 5 bases, and the junction held 10 bases outside the gene matches. Germline lookup yields CDR1 GITISATS and CDR2 ISYDGTV (reference sequence). The CDR3, as DNA: TGTGCCTTGTGGAGTTATCTCCATTATAAGAAACTCTTT. Residues: CALWSYLHYKKLF.

This clone was observed a few times. This chain links TRGV9 with TRGJ1 or TRGJ2. Per germline, CDR1 GITISATS and CDR2 ISYDGTV (reference sequence). The CDR3 loop spans 14 amino acids. V shed 3 bases, J shed 2 bases, and the junction held 7 bases outside the gene matches. The CDR3 DNA is TGTGCCTTGTGGGAGCCTTACCATTATTATAAGAAACTCTTT. Translated: CALWEPYHYYKKLF.

A remark on this clone: The same CDR3 also results from other DNA sequences found in this sample. V gene TRGV8 combines with J gene TRGJP1. CDR3 length equals 14 residues. With V trimmed by 5 bases and J by 0 bases, 3 bases remained unmatched. CDR1 and CDR2 (germline): VENAVY, YDSYNSRV. The CDR3 reads CATWANTTGWFKIF. The CDR3, as DNA: TGTGCCACCTGGGCCAATACCACTGGTTGGTTCAAGATATTT.

This clone is judged medium-sized. This chain uses TRGV9 with TRGJ1 or TRGJ2. This CDR3 is built from 11 residues. Germline CDR1 reads GITISATS; CDR2 reads ISYDGTV (reference sequence). After removal of 0 bases from V and 16 bases from J, the junction contained 9 bases not matched to a gene. The CDR3 DNA reads TGTGCCTTGTGGGAGGTGCCGGGATGGCTCTTT. It is translated as CALWEVPGWLF.

This clone was counted only a few times. This clone may be a read error of a much larger clone one base away. Other DNA sequences in this specimen translate into the identical CDR3. The chain has TRGV9 and TRGJ1 or TRGJ2. CDR3 length equals 12 residues. Germline CDR1 reads GITISATS; CDR2 reads ISYDGTV (reference sequence). V lost 1 base and J lost 6; bases outside the gene matches: 3. The CDR3 nucleotides read TGTGCCTTGTGGGAGGTCGGTTATAAGAAACTCTTT. Its translation is CALWEVGYKKLF.

This clone was found a few times. The chain recombines TRGV9 with TRGJP2. The CDR3 has 16 amino acids. J lost 0 bases, V lost 2 bases, and 6 bases had no gene match. The germline gives CDR1 GITISATS, CDR2 ISYDGTV (reference sequence). The CDR3 DNA reads as TGTGCCTTGTGGGAGGCCTCATATAGTAGTGATTGGATCAAGACGTTT. Translating it yields CALWEASYSSDWIKTF.

A few counts support this clone. The V and J genes are TRGV5 and TRGJ1 or TRGJ2. Unmatched junction bases numbered 8, after V lost 5 bases and J lost 7 bases. The CDR3 has 12 amino acids. Germline-derived CDR1 and CDR2 are VINAFY and YDVSNSKD. The CDR3 bases are TGTGCCACCTGGGCCGAGGGGTATAAGAAACTCTTT. This encodes CATWAEGYKKLF.

This clone turned up a few times. Other nucleotide sequences in the sample specify the same CDR3. V and J are TRGV8 and TRGJ1 or TRGJ2. V lost 3 bases and J lost 2; bases outside the gene matches: 4. The CDR3 consists of 13 residues. CDR1 is VENAVY, CDR2 YDSYNSRV, per germline. The CDR3 DNA is TGTGCCACCTGGGATCCCCATTATTATAAGAAACTCTTT. This sequence encodes CATWDPHYYKKLF.

A remark on this clone: The same CDR3 also results from other DNA sequences found in this sample. The rearrangement uses TRGV9 and TRGJP. This CDR3 has 15 residues. Germline loops: CDR1 GITISATS, CDR2 ISYDGTV (reference sequence). Losses at the gene ends were 2 bases for V and 7 bases for J; bases not matched to a gene: 2. The CDR3 region has the DNA TGTGCCTTGTGGGAGGGGGAGTTGGGCAAAAAAATCAAGGTATTT. Translating it yields CALWEGELGKKIKVF.

This chain connects TRGV8 to TRGJ1 or TRGJ2. The length of the CDR3 is 12 residues. CDR1 and CDR2 (germline): VENAVY, YDSYNSRV. The V segment lost 7 bases and the J segment 8 bases; nucleotides outside the gene matches: 11. CDR3 amino acids: CATCDLRNKKLF. CDR3 sequence (DNA): TGTGCCACCTGTGACTTGAGGAATAAGAAACTCTTT.

Details on this clone: With a much larger clone just one base away, this may be a read error. This sample also contains other DNA sequences that code for the same CDR3. The J gene is TRGJ1 or TRGJ2, the V gene TRGV4. The length of the CDR3 is 12 residues. Germline V gives CDR1 EGSTGY, CDR2 YDSYTSSV. Losses at the gene ends were 6 bases for V and 3 bases for J; bases not matched to a gene: 5. CDR3 nucleotide sequence: TGTGCCACCTGGAATCGTTATTATAAGAAACTCTTT. Its protein product is CATWNRYYKKLF.